This T cell receptor (beta chain) comes out of a study of cytomegalovirus exposure and HLA in healthy donors. A remark on this clone: Its antigen is unidentified.

Overall study findings and caveats: Several V segments, TRBV6-2 and TRBV6-3 among them, could not be told apart and were dropped. Later analysis placed DRB1 highest and HLA-C lowest in TCR association rates, which differed by HLA locus. The classifier reportedly diagnosed cytomegalovirus status with high specificity and sensitivity.

The PCR employed 60 Vbeta primers together with 13 Jbeta primers. Libraries were prepared by immunoSEQ multiplex PCR; TCRdb keeps only in-frame clonotypes and omits some of them. This sample carries 130,000 to 150,000 clones, 80% to 90% of them seen once, and the ten largest clones take roughly 4%. Germline V gene lookup returns CDR1 SEHNR and CDR2 FQNEAQ (reference sequence). The CDR3 sequence is 16 residues long. J gave up 0 bases and V 3 bases, and 7 bases lay outside the gene matches. V and J are TRBV7-9 and TRBJ1-1; 7 bases fit TRBD1. The sequence was obtained from a woman between 35 and 50 years old in good health and CMV-seropositive. The sequencing sample was made of PBMCs. The CDR3 here is CASSLTWDSMNTEAFF. Here the CDR3 DNA reads TGTGCCAGCAGCTTGACCTGGGACAGCATGAACACTGAAGCTTTCTTT.